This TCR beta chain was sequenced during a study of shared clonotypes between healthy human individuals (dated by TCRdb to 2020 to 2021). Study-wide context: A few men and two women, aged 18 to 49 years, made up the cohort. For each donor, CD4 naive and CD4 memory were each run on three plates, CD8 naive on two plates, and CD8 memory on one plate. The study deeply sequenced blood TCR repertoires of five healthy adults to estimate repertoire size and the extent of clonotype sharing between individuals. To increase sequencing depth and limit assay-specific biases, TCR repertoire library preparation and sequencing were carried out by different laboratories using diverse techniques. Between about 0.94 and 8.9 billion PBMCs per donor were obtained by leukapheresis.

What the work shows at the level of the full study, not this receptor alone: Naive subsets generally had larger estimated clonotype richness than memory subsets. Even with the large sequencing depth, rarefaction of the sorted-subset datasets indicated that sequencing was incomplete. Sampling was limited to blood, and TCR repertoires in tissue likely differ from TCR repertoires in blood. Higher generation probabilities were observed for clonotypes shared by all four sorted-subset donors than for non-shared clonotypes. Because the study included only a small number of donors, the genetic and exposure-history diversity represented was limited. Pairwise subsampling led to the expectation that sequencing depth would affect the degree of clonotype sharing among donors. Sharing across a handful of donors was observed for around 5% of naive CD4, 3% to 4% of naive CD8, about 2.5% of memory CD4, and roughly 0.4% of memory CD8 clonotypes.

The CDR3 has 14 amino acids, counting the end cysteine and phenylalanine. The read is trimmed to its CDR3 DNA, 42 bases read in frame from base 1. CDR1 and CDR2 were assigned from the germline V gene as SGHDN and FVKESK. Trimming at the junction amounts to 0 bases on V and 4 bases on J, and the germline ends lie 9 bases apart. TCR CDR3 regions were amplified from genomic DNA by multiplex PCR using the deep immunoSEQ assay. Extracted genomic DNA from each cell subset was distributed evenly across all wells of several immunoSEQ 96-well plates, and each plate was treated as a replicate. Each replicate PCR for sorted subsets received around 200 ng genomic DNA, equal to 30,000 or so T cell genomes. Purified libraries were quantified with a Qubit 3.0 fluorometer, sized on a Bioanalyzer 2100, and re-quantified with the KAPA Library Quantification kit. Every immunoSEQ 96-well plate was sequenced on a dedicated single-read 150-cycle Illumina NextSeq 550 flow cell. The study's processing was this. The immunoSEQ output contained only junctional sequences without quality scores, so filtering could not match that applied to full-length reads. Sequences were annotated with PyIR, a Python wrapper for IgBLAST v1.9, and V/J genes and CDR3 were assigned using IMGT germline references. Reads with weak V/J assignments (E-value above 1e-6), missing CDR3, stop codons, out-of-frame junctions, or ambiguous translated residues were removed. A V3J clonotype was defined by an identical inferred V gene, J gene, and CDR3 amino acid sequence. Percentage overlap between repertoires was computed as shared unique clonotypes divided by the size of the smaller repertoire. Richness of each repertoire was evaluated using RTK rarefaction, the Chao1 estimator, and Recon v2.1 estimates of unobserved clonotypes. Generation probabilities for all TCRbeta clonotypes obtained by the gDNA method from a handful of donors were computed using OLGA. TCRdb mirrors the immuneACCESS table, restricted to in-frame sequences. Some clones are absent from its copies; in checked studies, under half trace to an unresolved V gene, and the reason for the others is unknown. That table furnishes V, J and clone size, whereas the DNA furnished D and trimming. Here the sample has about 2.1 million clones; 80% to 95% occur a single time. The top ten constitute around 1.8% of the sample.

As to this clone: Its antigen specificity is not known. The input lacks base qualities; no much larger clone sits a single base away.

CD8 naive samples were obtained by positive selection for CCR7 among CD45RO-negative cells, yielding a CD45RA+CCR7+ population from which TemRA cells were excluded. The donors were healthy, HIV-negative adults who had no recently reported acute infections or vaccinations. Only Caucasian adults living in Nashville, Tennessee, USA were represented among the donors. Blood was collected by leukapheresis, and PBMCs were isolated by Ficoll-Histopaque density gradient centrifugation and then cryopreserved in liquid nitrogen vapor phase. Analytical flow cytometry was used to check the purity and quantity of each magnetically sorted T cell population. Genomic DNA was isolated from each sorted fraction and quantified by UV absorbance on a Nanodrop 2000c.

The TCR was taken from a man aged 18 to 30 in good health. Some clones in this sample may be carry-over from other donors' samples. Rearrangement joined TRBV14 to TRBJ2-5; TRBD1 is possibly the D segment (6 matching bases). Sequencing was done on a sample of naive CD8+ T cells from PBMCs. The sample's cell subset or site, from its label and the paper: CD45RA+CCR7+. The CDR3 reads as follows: CASSQDLGGETQYF. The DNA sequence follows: TGTGCCAGCAGCCAAGATTTAGGGGGAGAGACCCAGTACTTC.